These 9 T cell receptor beta chains originate from one sample sequenced in a study of shared clonotypes between healthy human individuals. The data were produced by immunoSEQ multiplex PCR, yet TCRdb's version contains in-frame clones alone and is incomplete. The repertoire holds more than 2 million clones, with 90% to 97% as singletons. The specimen was naive CD4+ T cells sorted from blood. Subset meaning: CD45RA+ positively selected. Receptors originate from a man younger than 30 in good health.

The CDR3 DNA is TGTGCCAGCAGCTTAGTAAGCGGGACCACCTACAATGAGCAGTTCTTC. Translated, it gives CASSLVSGTTYNEQFF. The J gene is TRBJ2-1, the V gene TRBV7-2; 7 positions match TRBD2. CDR3 length: 16 residues. CDR1 is SGHTA, CDR2 FQGNSA, per germline. The junction had 5 bases not matched to a gene; V was cut back by 1 base and J by 2 bases.

The V and J genes are TRBV6-4 and TRBJ1-2; 8 positions agree with TRBD1. Germline CDR1 MRHNA, CDR2 SNTAGT. The junction had 7 bases not matched to a gene; V was cut back by 1 base and J by 6 bases. The CDR3 loop spans 15 amino acids. The CDR3 spells CASSDYPTGENGYTF. Written as DNA, the CDR3 is TGTGCCAGCAGTGACTACCCGACAGGGGAGAATGGCTACACCTTC.

The V and J genes are TRBV5-1 and TRBJ2-3; 10 bases align to TRBD2. There are 16 residues in the CDR3. Germline lookup yields CDR1 SGHRS and CDR2 YFSETQ. The J segment lost 0 bases and the V segment lost 2 bases, leaving 3 bases of the junction unmatched. The DNA of the CDR3 is TGCGCCAGCAGCTTCCCTAGCGGGAGTAGCACAGATACGCAGTATTTT. This gives the protein CASSFPSGSSTDTQYF.

This chain connects TRBV7-9 to TRBJ2-5; 10 nucleotides agree with TRBD2. The V segment lost 5 bases and the J segment 5 bases; nucleotides outside the gene matches: 2. This CDR3 region has 13 residues. Germline values: CDR1 SEHNR, CDR2 FQNEAQ (reference sequence). DNA of the CDR3: TGTGCCAGCAGCCGGACTAGCGGCGAGACCCAGTACTTC. Residues: CASSRTSGETQYF.

This clone was seen only once. The chain employs TRBV2 and TRBJ1-5; 10 bases are a match to TRBD1. The CDR3 is made up of 14 amino acids. Germline-derived CDR1 and CDR2 are SNHLY and FYNNEI. V lost 6 bases, J lost 6 bases, and 5 bases stayed unmatched. The CDR3 region has the DNA TGTGCCAGCAGAGGGACAGGGGAAGGTCAGCCCCAGCATTTT. Residues: CASRGTGEGQPQHF.

About this clone itself: Additional DNA sequences in this sample encode the identical CDR3. The chain uses TRBV6-5 and TRBJ1-1; the match to TRBD1 covers 8 bases. Losses at the gene ends were 5 bases for V and 5 bases for J; bases not matched to a gene: 4. The CDR3 extends over 13 amino acids. Looked up from germline, CDR1 is MNHEY and CDR2 is SVGAGI. CDR3 region: CASSPGGRTEAFF. CDR3 nucleotide sequence: TGTGCCAGCAGTCCAGGGGGCCGAACTGAAGCTTTCTTT.

J is TRBJ2-5 and V is TRBV10-2; TRBD2 agrees at 12 bases. This CDR3 contains 16 residues. V lost 4 bases, J lost 2 bases, and 5 bases stayed unmatched. In germline, CDR1 is WSHSY, CDR2 SAAADI. The chain's CDR3 is CASSAGTSGLQETQYF. The CDR3, as DNA: TGCGCCAGCAGTGCCGGGACTAGCGGGCTTCAAGAGACCCAGTACTTC.

On this clone itself: The same CDR3 is also encoded by other DNA sequences in this sample. The chain uses TRBV30 and TRBJ1-4; D not certain. Germline CDR1 reads GTSNPN; CDR2 reads SVGIG (reference sequence). The CDR3 is made up of 12 amino acids. V was pared by 4 bases and J by 0 bases, with 3 bases between. The CDR3 DNA sequence: TGTGCCTGGACTGCAACTAATGAAAAACTGTTTTTT. Its protein is CAWTATNEKLFF.

This clone was counted a few times. This chain joins TRBV28 and TRBJ1-1; D remains ambiguous. Looked up from germline, CDR1 is MDHEN and CDR2 is SYDVKM. There are 12 residues in the CDR3. The V end was cut by 5 bases, the J end by 7 bases, with 11 bases between. CDR3 in DNA: TGTGCCAGCAGTCCCCGGCGAATTGAAGCTTTCTTT. This encodes CASSPRRIEAFF.